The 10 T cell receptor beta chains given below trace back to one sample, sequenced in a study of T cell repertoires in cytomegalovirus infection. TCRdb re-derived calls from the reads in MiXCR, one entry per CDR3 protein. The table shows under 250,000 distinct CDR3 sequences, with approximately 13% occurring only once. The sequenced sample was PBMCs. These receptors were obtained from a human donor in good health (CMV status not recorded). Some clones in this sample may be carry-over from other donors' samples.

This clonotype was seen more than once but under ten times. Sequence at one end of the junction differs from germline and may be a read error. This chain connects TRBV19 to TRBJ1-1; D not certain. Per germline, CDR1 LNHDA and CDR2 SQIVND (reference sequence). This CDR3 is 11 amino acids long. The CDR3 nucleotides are TGTGCCAGTAGAATAGGACTTGAAGCTTTCTTT. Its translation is CASRIGLEAFF. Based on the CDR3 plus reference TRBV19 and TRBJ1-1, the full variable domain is DGGITQSPKYLFRKEGQNVTLSCEQNLNHDAMYWYRQDPGQGLRLIYYSQIVNDFQKGDIAEGYSVSREKKESFPLTVTSAQKNPTAFYLCASRIGLEAFFGQGTRLTVV.

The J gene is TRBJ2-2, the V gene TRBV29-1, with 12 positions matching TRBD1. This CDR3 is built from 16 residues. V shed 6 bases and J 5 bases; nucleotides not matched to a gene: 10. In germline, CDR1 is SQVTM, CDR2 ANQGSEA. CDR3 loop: CSVPGQGALGTGELFF. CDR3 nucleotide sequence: TGCAGCGTACCGGGACAGGGGGCGCTAGGGACCGGGGAGCTGTTTTTT.

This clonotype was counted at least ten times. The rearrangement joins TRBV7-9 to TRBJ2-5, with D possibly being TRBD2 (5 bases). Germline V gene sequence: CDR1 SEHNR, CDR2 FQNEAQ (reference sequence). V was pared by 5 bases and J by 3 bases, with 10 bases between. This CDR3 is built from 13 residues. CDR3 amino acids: CASSAPGKETQYF. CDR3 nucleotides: TGTGCCAGCAGCGCCCCGGGGAAAGAGACCCAGTACTTC. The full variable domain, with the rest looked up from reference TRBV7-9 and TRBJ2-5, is DTGVSQNPRHKITKRGQNVTFRCDPISEHNRLYWYRQTLGQGPEFLTYFQNEAQLEKSRLLSDRFSAERPKGSFSTLEIQRTEQGDSAMYLCASSAPGKETQYFGPGTRLLVL.

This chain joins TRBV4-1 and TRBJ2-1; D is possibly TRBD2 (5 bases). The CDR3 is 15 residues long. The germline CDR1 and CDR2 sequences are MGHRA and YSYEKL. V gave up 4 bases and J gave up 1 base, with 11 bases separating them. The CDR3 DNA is TGCGCCAGCAGCCCCGTCGGGATGTCCTACAATGAGCAGTTCTTC. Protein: CASSPVGMSYNEQFF.

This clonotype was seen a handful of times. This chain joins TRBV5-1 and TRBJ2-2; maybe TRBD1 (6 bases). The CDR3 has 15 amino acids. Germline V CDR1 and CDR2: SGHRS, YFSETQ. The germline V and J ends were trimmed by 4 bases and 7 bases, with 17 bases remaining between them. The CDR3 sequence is CASSPGQISGGELFF. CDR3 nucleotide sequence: TGCGCCAGCAGCCCCGGACAGATTTCCGGCGGGGAGCTGTTTTTT.

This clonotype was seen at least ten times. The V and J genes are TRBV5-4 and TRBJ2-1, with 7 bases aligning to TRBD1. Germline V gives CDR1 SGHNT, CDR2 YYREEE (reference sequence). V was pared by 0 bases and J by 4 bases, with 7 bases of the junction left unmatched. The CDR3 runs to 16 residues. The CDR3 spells CASSLGGGQIYNEQFF. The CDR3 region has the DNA TGTGCCAGCAGCTTGGGAGGGGGACAGATATACAATGAGCAGTTCTTC.

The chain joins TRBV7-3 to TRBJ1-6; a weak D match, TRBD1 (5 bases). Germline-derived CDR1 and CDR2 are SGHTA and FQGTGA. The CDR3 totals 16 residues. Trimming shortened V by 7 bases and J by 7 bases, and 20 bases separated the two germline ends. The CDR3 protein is CASTSMWDRINSPLHF. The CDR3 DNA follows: TGTGCCAGCACCTCCATGTGGGACCGGATAAATTCACCCCTCCACTTT.

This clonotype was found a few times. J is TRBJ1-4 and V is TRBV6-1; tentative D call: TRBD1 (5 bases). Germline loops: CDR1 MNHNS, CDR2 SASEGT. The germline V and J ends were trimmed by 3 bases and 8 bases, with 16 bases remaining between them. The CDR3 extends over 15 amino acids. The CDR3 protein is CASSDGGTRGEKLFF. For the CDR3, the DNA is TGTGCCAGCAGTGATGGAGGGACCAGAGGAGAAAAACTGTTTTTT.

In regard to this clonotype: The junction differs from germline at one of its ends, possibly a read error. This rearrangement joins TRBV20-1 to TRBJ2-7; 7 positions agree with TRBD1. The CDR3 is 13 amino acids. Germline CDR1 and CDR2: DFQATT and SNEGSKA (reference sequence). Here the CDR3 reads CSARGDSNYDQYF. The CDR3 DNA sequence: TGCAGTGCTAGGGGGGACAGCAACTACGATCAGTACTTC.

The CDR3 sequence is CASSHTSGSITGELFF. The CDR3 DNA follows: TGCGCCAGCAGCCACACTAGCGGGAGTATCACCGGGGAGCTGTTTTTT. This chain links TRBV5-1 with TRBJ2-2, with 11 bases matching TRBD2. Germline trimming cut 4 bases from V and 4 bases from J; bases unmatched to any gene: 6. Germline CDR1 reads SGHRS; CDR2 reads YFSETQ. This CDR3 has 16 amino acids.